The 3 T cell receptor beta chains below were found in one sample sequenced in a study of cytomegalovirus exposure and HLA in healthy donors. In the PCR, 60 Vbeta and 13 Jbeta primers were used. Profiled with immunoSEQ multiplex PCR; TCRdb holds only in-frame clones, not every one. Of some 98,000 clones in the sample, 80% to 85% were seen once. The specimen was PBMCs. The receptors here all came from a man aged 35-49 years in good health and CMV-seronegative.

This clone was seen a handful of times. The genes are TRBV10-1 and TRBJ2-1; 7 bases align to TRBD2. The germline V gene has CDR1 WNHNN and CDR2 SYGVQD (reference sequence). This CDR3 comprises 13 residues. V gave up 7 bases and J gave up 3 bases; unmatched junction bases: 3. CDR3 bases: TGCGCCAGCACGGGGGGAGTCTACAATGAGCAGTTCTTC. This codes for CASTGGVYNEQFF.

The chain carries TRBV10-3 and TRBJ1-2; 7 bases map to TRBD1. From germline, CDR1 is ENHRY and CDR2 SYGVKD. The CDR3 length is 13 residues. V lost 3 bases to trimming and J lost 7 bases; unmatched junction nucleotides: 5. The DNA of the CDR3 is TGTGCCATCAGTGAAACAGGGGTCGGTGGCTACACCTTC. The encoded protein is CAISETGVGGYTF.

The chain links TRBV5-1 to TRBJ1-1; 10 bases are shared with TRBD1. This CDR3 has 14 residues. Looked up from germline, CDR1 is SGHRS and CDR2 is YFSETQ. The ends lost 7 bases at V and 7 bases at J; junction bases unmatched: 10. In nucleotides, the CDR3 is TGCGCCAGCGGGAGGGACAGGGGAGGGCGTGAAGCTTTCTTT. Its protein is CASGRDRGGREAFF.